Each of the 20 T cell receptor beta chains below was sequenced from the same sample in a study of T cells after yellow fever vaccination. From the 5' RACE reads, TCRdb called clonotypes with MiXCR, one entry per CDR3 protein. Counted here are about 350,000 distinct CDR3 sequences, around 10% occurring once; the ten biggest clones make up around 19%. The material sequenced was PBMCs, taken on the day of the first yellow fever vaccination. These receptors all come from a man aged 18 to 29 who received the YFV17D yellow fever vaccine.

This clonotype was detected many times. The chain has TRBV20-1 and TRBJ2-3, with D perhaps matching TRBD1 (6 bases). CDR1 is DFQATT, CDR2 SNEGSKA, per germline (reference sequence). The CDR3 is made up of 13 amino acids. V was shortened by 6 bases and J by 1 base, with 11 bases between the two germline ends. DNA for the CDR3: TGCAGTGCCCGACAGGATCGCACAGATACGCAGTATTTT. Translated: CSARQDRTDTQYF.

This clonotype came up a few times. The J gene is TRBJ2-1, the V gene TRBV7-9, with a weak D call TRBD2 (6 bases). The CDR3 is made up of 14 amino acids. Trimming pared 3 bases from V and 7 bases from J, leaving 13 bases between. From germline, CDR1 is SEHNR and CDR2 FQNEAQ (reference sequence). The CDR3 here is CASSFTGDSNEQFF. CDR3 in DNA: TGTGCCAGCAGCTTTACCGGGGACTCGAATGAGCAGTTCTTC.

The V call is TRBV2, the J call TRBJ1-1; D gene ambiguous. The germline CDR1 and CDR2 sequences are SNHLY and FYNNEI. The ends were cut back, 6 bases at V and 3 bases at J, with 17 bases in the middle. The CDR3 loop spans 15 amino acids. CDR3 in amino acids: CASRPAAGRDTEAFF. The CDR3 DNA is TGTGCCAGCAGGCCGGCCGCGGGAAGGGACACTGAAGCTTTCTTT.

V is TRBV20-1 and J is TRBJ2-7; perhaps TRBD2 as D (6 bases). V was trimmed by 4 bases and J by 5 bases, leaving 15 bases between them. This CDR3 region has 13 residues. CDR1 DFQATT and CDR2 SNEGSKA come from the germline V gene (reference sequence). This chain's CDR3 is CSAKTGLIHEQYV. In DNA form, the CDR3 reads TGCAGTGCTAAAACGGGACTCATCCACGAGCAGTACGTC.

This clonotype was seen a handful of times. The CDR3 region has the DNA TGTGCCAGCAGCCATGGACAGCCAGTTGAAGCTTTCTTT. This translates into CASSHGQPVEAFF. This chain uses TRBV3-1 with TRBJ1-1, with a weak D call TRBD1 (6 bases). The CDR3 contains 13 residues. V was clipped by 3 bases and J by 7 bases, with 12 bases between them. From germline, CDR1 is LGHDT and CDR2 YNNKEL (reference sequence).

There are a few counts of this clonotype. This chain connects TRBV23-1 to TRBJ2-7; the D gene is possibly TRBD1 (6 bases). TRBV23-1 is an open reading frame, and its role is uncertain. V lost 1 base, J lost 0 bases, and 13 bases lay in between. This CDR3 is built from 16 residues. The CDR3 reads CASSQWKGVGSYEQYV. The CDR3 bases are TGCGCCAGCAGTCAATGGAAGGGGGTCGGCTCCTACGAGCAGTACGTC.

This clonotype has a handful of counts. The chain couples TRBV6-5 to TRBJ2-1; D is perhaps TRBD1 (6 bases). Germline V gene sequence: CDR1 MNHEY, CDR2 SVGAGI. This CDR3 contains 16 residues. V was clipped by 2 bases and J by 5 bases, with 16 bases between them. The CDR3 sequence: CASSYETGTLHNEQFF. In nucleotides, the CDR3 is TGTGCCAGCAGTTACGAAACCGGGACATTGCACAATGAGCAGTTCTTC.

In this sample, this clonotype turned up a few times. The chain employs TRBV7-2 and TRBJ2-2; TRBD2 aligns across 8 bases. CDR1 SGHTA and CDR2 FQGNSA come from the germline V gene. V was pared by 5 bases and J by 6 bases, with 11 bases of the junction left unmatched. The CDR3 contains 16 residues. This CDR3 reads CASSIRAGASSGELFF. The CDR3 DNA is TGTGCCAGCAGCATTAGAGCGGGGGCCTCCTCCGGGGAGCTGTTTTTT.

This clonotype has only a few counts. This chain uses TRBV7-2 with TRBJ2-5, with 9 bases fitting TRBD2. With 4 bases clipped from V and 5 bases from J, the junction kept 5 bases outside the gene matches. In germline, CDR1 is SGHTA, CDR2 FQGNSA. The CDR3 contains 14 residues. The CDR3: CASSSSGVLETQYF. In nucleotides, the CDR3 is TGTGCCAGCAGCTCTAGCGGGGTGTTGGAGACCCAGTACTTC.

This sequence joins TRBV20-1 and TRBJ2-1; D is uncertain. The V and J ends lost 0 bases and 5 bases respectively, with 8 bases between them. Germline V CDR1 and CDR2: DFQATT, SNEGSKA (reference sequence). The CDR3 spans 13 residues. CDR3 sequence reads: CSARDLDNNEQFF. CDR3 nucleotides: TGCAGTGCTAGAGATCTCGACAACAATGAGCAGTTCTTC.

This chain's CDR3 is CAISEASYGYTF. DNA of the CDR3: TGTGCCATCAGTGAGGCAAGCTATGGCTACACCTTC. J is TRBJ1-2 and V is TRBV10-3; D not certain. Trimming took off 2 bases at V and 4 bases at J, with 5 bases between the two ends. Germline-derived CDR1 and CDR2 are ENHRY and SYGVKD. The CDR3 has 12 residues.

This clonotype was detected only a few times. CDR3 amino acids: CASSTARTSEAFF. The CDR3 DNA is TGTGCCAGCAGTACCGCGAGGACTTCTGAAGCTTTCTTT. The chain joins TRBV27 to TRBJ1-1; D unresolved. This CDR3 has 13 amino acids. V lost 5 bases to trimming and J lost 6 bases, with 13 bases between them. Germline assignment: CDR1 MNHEY and CDR2 SMNVEV (reference sequence).

This clonotype was seen only a few times. The genes are TRBV27 and TRBJ1-5, with TRBD1 matching over 7 bases. J was trimmed by 3 bases and V by 5 bases; bases with no gene match: 10. Germline lookup yields CDR1 MNHEY and CDR2 SMNVEV (reference sequence). The CDR3 totals 16 residues. CDR3 in amino acids: CASSPRTGTPNQPQHF. CDR3 in DNA: TGTGCCAGCAGTCCCCGGACAGGAACCCCCAATCAGCCCCAGCATTTT.

This clonotype has only a few counts. The genes are TRBV5-6 and TRBJ2-1; 8 bases match TRBD2. The CDR3 covers 13 residues. With 1 base clipped from V and 9 bases from J, the junction kept 3 bases outside the gene matches. Germline CDR1 is SGHDT and CDR2 is YYEEEE. CDR3 bases: TGTGCCAGCAGCTTGTCTCGGGGGGGTGAGCAGTTCTTC. It translates to CASSLSRGGEQFF.

The chain has TRBV6-1 and TRBJ2-7, with TRBD2 identical over 7 bases. Germline V gene lookup returns CDR1 MNHNS and CDR2 SASEGT. Trimming removed 6 bases from V and 1 base from J; junction bases left unmatched: 6. The CDR3 runs to 14 residues. CDR3 DNA sequence: TGTGCCAGCAGACTGGGGGGGGATTCCTACGAGCAGTACTTC. Its translation: CASRLGGDSYEQYF.

This clonotype was seen ten or more times. The CDR3 sequence is CASRTQTGESETQYF. The CDR3 region has the DNA TGCGCCAGCAGGACTCAGACAGGGGAGTCGGAGACCCAGTACTTC. The V gene is TRBV5-1, the J gene TRBJ2-5; TRBD1 agrees at 8 bases. With V trimmed by 5 bases and J by 5 bases, 11 bases remained unmatched. Germline lookup yields CDR1 SGHRS and CDR2 YFSETQ. This CDR3 is 15 amino acids long.

This chain links TRBV29-1 with TRBJ2-7; D possibly corresponds to TRBD2 (5 bases). Looked up from germline, CDR1 is SQVTM and CDR2 is ANQGSEA. CDR3 length: 13 amino acids. The V end was cut by 6 bases, the J end by 2 bases, with 14 bases between. CDR3 protein: CSVFSGNPYEQYF. CDR3 sequence (DNA): TGCAGCGTCTTCTCGGGGAATCCCTACGAGCAGTACTTC.

This chain joins TRBV20-1 and TRBJ1-1; no definite D call. The V end lost 4 bases, the J end lost 5 bases, and 17 bases lay between the germline ends. This CDR3 region has 14 residues. Germline-derived CDR1 and CDR2 are DFQATT and SNEGSKA (reference sequence). CDR3 loop: CSATPLTAGTEAFF. In nucleotides, the CDR3 is TGCAGTGCTACCCCCTTGACCGCGGGGACTGAAGCTTTCTTT.

This clonotype was counted between two and nine times. J is TRBJ2-3 and V is TRBV7-9; tentative D call: TRBD2 (5 bases). Germline CDR1 reads SEHNR; CDR2 reads FQNEAQ (reference sequence). Between the trimmed V and J ends, which lost 3 bases and 1 base, there was a span of 8 bases. The CDR3 extends over 14 amino acids. The CDR3, as DNA: TGTGCCAGCAGCTTCAGGACTGGCACAGATACGCAGTATTTT. It yields the protein CASSFRTGTDTQYF. Supplemented by reference TRBV7-9 and TRBJ2-3, the full variable domain reads DTGVSQNPRHKITKRGQNVTFRCDPISEHNRLYWYRQTLGQGPEFLTYFQNEAQLEKSRLLSDRFSAERPKGSFSTLEIQRTEQGDSAMYLCASSFRTGTDTQYFGPGTRLTVL.

The V and J genes are TRBV4-1 and TRBJ2-5, with 12 bases matching TRBD2. V dropped 6 bases and J dropped 5; count of bases not matched to a gene: 7. The CDR3 length is 15 residues. Germline V gene data show CDR1 as MGHRA and CDR2 as YSYEKL. CDR3 coding DNA: TGCGCCAGCAGTCTGAACGGACTAGCGGGGGAGACCCAGTACTTC. Its protein product is CASSLNGLAGETQYF.